A single sample gave rise to the 10 T cell receptor beta chains below, sequenced in a study of blood T cells in healthy people across ages. PCR was performed a second time for about 7 to 11 cycles using a sample-barcoded 5' primer and a J-beta primer mix. Via MiXCR, TCRdb re-called the 5' RACE reads, giving one row per CDR3 protein. The sample has 500,000 to 550,000 distinct CDR3 sequences; approximately 25% are singletons. The data also belong to a second study, concerning T cells of mothers and their children.

What was sequenced was blood. These receptors were obtained from a boy aged 10-17 years in good health.

This chain links TRBV7-2 with TRBJ2-1, with TRBD2 identical over 8 bases. CDR3 length: 16 residues. Germline V gene sequence: CDR1 SGHTA, CDR2 FQGNSA. Trimming cost V 5 bases and J 5 bases; bases outside gene matches: 11. The DNA of the CDR3 is TGTGCCAGCAGCGGGCGGGAGGCGGGGGTTGACAATGAGCAGTTCTTC. Translating gives CASSGREAGVDNEQFF.

The gene calls are TRBV6-5 and TRBJ2-5; perhaps D is TRBD1 or TRBD2 (5 bases each). Deletions cut 11 bases from V and 0 bases from J, with 16 bases between. The CDR3 loop spans 14 amino acids. Germline CDR1 reads MNHEY; CDR2 reads SVGAGI. The CDR3 coding sequence is TGTGCCTCCTCTGCAAGGGACCACCAAGAGACCCAGTACTTC. It codes for CASSARDHQETQYF.

The chain carries TRBV6-5 and TRBJ1-6; unclear D gene. The V gene's germline CDR1 is MNHEY and CDR2 SVGAGI. V was cut by 4 bases and J by 14 bases, with 18 bases left in between. This CDR3 is built from 14 residues. The CDR3 sequence is CASSSIRPIPALHF. The CDR3 nucleotides are TGTGCCAGCAGTTCCATCAGACCGATCCCGGCCCTCCACTTT.

This chain connects TRBV5-1 to TRBJ2-2; unclear D gene. Trimming removed 0 bases at V and 3 bases at J, with 12 bases between. Germline V gene data show CDR1 as SGHRS and CDR2 as YFSETQ. The CDR3 is made up of 16 amino acids. Written as DNA, the CDR3 is TGCGCCAGCAGCTTGGCTGAAGGCCATCACACCGGGGAGCTGTTTTTT. Its protein product is CASSLAEGHHTGELFF.

The V call is TRBV12-5, the J call TRBJ2-1, with 13 bases fitting TRBD2. This CDR3 has 16 residues. The germline V gene encodes CDR1 LGHNT and CDR2 FRNRAP. Trimming cost V 4 bases and J 7 bases; bases outside gene matches: 7. CDR3 protein: CASGSSGLAGDNEQFF. The CDR3 DNA reads as TGTGCTAGTGGTTCCAGCGGACTAGCGGGAGATAATGAGCAGTTCTTC.

The chain uses TRBV7-9 and TRBJ2-5, with 11 positions matching TRBD2. The CDR3 sequence is 16 residues long. V was clipped by 6 bases and J by 1 base; unmatched bases: 7. The germline gives CDR1 SEHNR, CDR2 FQNEAQ (reference sequence). The CDR3 DNA reads as TGTGCCAGCAGGGCTACTAGCGGGAGAGTCCAAGAGACCCAGTACTTC. Its translation is CASRATSGRVQETQYF. Full variable domain (missing parts from reference TRBV7-9 and TRBJ2-5): DTGVSQNPRHKITKRGQNVTFRCDPISEHNRLYWYRQTLGQGPEFLTYFQNEAQLEKSRLLSDRFSAERPKGSFSTLEIQRTEQGDSAMYLCASRATSGRVQETQYFGPGTRLLVL.

This chain links TRBV5-6 with TRBJ1-1; a possible D gene is TRBD1 (6 bases). Trimming stripped 2 bases from V and 3 bases from J, with 23 bases between. CDR3 length equals 18 residues. Germline loops: CDR1 SGHDT, CDR2 YYEEEE. The CDR3 coding sequence is TGTGCCAGCAGCTTTATGGGGACCGCGGGGAACAGGGACACTGAAGCTTTCTTT. As protein: CASSFMGTAGNRDTEAFF.

This clonotype occurred a few times. The V gene is TRBV19, the J gene TRBJ2-1; TRBD2 agrees at 13 bases. The ends lost 1 base at V and 6 bases at J; junction bases unmatched: 0. The CDR3 length is 15 residues. CDR1 LNHDA and CDR2 SQIVND come from the germline V gene (reference sequence). The CDR3 protein is CASSIGTSGGNEQFF. CDR3 nucleotides: TGTGCCAGTAGTATAGGGACTAGCGGGGGCAATGAGCAGTTCTTC.

The chain uses TRBV6-2 or TRBV6-3 and TRBJ2-7; 12 bases agree with TRBD2. Germline loops: CDR1 MNHEY, CDR2 SVGEGT. The CDR3 is 16 residues long. After removal of 5 bases from V and 4 bases from J, the junction contained 9 bases not matched to a gene. CDR3 nucleotides: TGTGCCAGCAGTCCCAACACCGGACTAGCGGGATACGAGCAGTACTTC. Protein: CASSPNTGLAGYEQYF.

This chain connects TRBV6-2 or TRBV6-3 to TRBJ2-3; TRBD1 aligns across 8 bases. Germline CDR1 MNHEY, CDR2 SVGEGT. The CDR3 is 17 residues long. With V trimmed by 7 bases and J by 2 bases, 14 bases remained unmatched. In DNA, the CDR3 is TGTGCCAGCACACCAAACCGGGACAGGAGTAACACAGATACGCAGTATTTT. This codes for CASTPNRDRSNTDTQYF.